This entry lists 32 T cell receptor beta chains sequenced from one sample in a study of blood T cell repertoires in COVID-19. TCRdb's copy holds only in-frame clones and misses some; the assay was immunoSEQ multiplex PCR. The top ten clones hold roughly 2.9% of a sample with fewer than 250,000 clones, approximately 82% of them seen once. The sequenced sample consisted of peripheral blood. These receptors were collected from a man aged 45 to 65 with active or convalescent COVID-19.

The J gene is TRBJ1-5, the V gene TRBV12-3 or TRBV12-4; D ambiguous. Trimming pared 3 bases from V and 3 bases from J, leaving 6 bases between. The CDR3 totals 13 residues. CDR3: CASSFSTNQPQHF. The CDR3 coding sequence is TGTGCCAGCAGTTTCAGTACCAATCAGCCCCAGCATTTT.

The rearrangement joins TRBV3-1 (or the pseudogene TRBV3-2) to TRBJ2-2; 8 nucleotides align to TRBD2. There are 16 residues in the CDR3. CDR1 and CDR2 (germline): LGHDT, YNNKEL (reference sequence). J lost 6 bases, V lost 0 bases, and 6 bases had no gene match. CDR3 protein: CASSQERGEFSGELFF. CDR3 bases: TGTGCCAGCAGCCAAGAGCGGGGGGAATTCTCCGGGGAGCTGTTTTTT.

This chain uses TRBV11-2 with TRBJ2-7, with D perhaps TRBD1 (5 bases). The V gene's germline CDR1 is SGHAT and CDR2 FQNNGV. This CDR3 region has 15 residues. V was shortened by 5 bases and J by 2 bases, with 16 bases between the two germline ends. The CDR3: CASSLGLGDTYEQYF. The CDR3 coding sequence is TGTGCCAGCAGCCTGGGGCTAGGGGATACCTACGAGCAGTACTTC.

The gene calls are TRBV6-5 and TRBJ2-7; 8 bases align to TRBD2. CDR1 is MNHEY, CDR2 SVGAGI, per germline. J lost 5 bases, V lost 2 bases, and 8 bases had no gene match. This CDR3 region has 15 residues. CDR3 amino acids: CASSYRGAGVNEQYF. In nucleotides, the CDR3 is TGTGCCAGCAGTTACCGAGGAGCGGGGGTCAACGAGCAGTACTTC.

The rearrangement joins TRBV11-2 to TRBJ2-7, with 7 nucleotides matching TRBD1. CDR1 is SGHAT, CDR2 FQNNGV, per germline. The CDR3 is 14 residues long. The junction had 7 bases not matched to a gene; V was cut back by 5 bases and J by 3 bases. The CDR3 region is CASSGQVRGYEQYF. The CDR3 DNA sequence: TGTGCCAGCAGCGGACAGGTGAGGGGCTACGAGCAGTACTTC.

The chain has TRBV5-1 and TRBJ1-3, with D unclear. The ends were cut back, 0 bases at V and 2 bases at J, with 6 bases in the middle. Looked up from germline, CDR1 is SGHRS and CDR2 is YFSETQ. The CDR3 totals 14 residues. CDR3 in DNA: TGCGCCAGCAGCTTGGGAGGCCCTGGAAACACCATATATTTT. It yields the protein CASSLGGPGNTIYF.

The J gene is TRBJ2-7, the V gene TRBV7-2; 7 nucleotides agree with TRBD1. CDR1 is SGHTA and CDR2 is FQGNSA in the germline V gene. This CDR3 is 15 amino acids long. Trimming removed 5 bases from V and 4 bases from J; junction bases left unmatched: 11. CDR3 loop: CASSITGDSLYEQYF. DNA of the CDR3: TGTGCCAGCAGCATAACAGGGGATTCTCTTTACGAGCAGTACTTC.

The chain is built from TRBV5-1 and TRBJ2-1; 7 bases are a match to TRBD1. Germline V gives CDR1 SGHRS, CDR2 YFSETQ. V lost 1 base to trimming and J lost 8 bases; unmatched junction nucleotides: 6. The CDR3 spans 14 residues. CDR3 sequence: CASSLKGARDEQFF. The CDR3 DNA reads TGCGCCAGCAGCTTGAAGGGGGCCAGAGATGAGCAGTTCTTC.

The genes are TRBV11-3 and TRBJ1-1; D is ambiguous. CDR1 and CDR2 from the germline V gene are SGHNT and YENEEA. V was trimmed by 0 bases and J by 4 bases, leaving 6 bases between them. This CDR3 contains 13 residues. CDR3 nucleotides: TGTGCCAGCAGCTTAGATGATAGCACTGAAGCTTTCTTT. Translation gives CASSLDDSTEAFF.

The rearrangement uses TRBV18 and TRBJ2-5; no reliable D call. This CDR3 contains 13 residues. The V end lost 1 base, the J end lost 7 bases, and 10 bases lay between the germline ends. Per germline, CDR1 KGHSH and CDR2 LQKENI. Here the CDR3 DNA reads TGTGCCAGCTCACCACTAGAGGCTTCGACCCAGTACTTC. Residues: CASSPLEASTQYF. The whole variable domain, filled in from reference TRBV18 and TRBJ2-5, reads NAGVMQNPRHLVRRRGQEARLRCSPMKGHSHVYWYRQLPEEGLKFMVYLQKENIIDESGMPKERFSAEFPKEGPSILRIQQVVRGDSAAYFCASSPLEASTQYFGPGTRLLVL.

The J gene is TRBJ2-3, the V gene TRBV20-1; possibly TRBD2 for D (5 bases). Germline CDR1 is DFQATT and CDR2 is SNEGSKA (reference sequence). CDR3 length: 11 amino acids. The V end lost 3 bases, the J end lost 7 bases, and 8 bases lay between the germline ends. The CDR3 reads CSASEGNTQYF. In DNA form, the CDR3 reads TGCAGTGCTAGTGAGGGCAATACGCAGTATTTT.

Here the CDR3 reads CASLSTWTQGTEAFF. DNA of the CDR3: TGCGCCAGCCTGTCCACCTGGACCCAGGGGACTGAAGCTTTCTTT. The J gene is TRBJ1-1, the V gene TRBV23-1; weak D call: TRBD1 (6 bases). TRBV23-1 is classed as an ORF, of uncertain function. The CDR3 has 15 amino acids. V was cut by 8 bases and J by 5 bases, with 21 bases left in between.

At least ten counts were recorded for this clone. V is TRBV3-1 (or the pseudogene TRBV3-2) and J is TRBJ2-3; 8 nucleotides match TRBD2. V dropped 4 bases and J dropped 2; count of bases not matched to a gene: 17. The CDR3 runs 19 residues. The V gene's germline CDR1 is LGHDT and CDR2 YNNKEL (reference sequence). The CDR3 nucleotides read TGTGCCAGCAGCCTCAGCCGGTCGGATCGGCGGGAGGCCACAGATACGCAGTATTTT. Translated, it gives CASSLSRSDRREATDTQYF.

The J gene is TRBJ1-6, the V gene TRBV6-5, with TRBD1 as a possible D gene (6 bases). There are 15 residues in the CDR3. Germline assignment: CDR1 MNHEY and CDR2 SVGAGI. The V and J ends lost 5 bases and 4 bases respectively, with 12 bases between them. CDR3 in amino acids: CASSKQGAYNSPLHF. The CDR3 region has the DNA TGTGCCAGCAGTAAACAGGGTGCTTATAATTCACCCCTCCACTTT.

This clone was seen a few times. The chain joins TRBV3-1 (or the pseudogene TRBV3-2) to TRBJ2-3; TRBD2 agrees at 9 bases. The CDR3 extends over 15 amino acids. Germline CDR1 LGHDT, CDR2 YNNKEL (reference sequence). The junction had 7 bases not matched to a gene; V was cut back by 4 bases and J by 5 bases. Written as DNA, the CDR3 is TGTGCCAGCAGCCGCGGACTAGCGTCTCAAGATACGCAGTATTTT. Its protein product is CASSRGLASQDTQYF.

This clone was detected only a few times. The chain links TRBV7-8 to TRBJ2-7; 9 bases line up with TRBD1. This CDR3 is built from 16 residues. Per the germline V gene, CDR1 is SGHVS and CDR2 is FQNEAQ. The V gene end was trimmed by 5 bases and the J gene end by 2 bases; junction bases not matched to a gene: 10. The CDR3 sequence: CASSLTSGTGTYEQYF. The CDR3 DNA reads TGTGCCAGCAGCCTTACCTCCGGGACAGGGACCTACGAGCAGTACTTC.

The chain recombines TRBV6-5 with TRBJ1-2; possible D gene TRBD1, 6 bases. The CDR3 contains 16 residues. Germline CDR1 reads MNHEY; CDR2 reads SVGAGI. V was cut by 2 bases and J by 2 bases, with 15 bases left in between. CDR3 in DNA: TGTGCCAGCAGTTACATCCGGACAGCTGGGAACTATGGCTACACCTTC. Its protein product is CASSYIRTAGNYGYTF.

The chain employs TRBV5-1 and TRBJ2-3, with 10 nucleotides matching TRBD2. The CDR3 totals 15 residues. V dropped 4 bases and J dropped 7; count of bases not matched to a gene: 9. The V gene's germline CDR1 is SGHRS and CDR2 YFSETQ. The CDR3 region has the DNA TGCGCCAGCAGCCCTAGCGGGGGCCCCGGGAATACGCAGTATTTT. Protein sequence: CASSPSGGPGNTQYF.

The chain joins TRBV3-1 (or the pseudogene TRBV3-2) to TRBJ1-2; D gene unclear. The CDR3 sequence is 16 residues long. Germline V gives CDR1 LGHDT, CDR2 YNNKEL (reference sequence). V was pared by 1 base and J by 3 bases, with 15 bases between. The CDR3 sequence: CASSQVLPPPDYGYTF. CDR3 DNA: TGTGCCAGCAGCCAAGTCCTTCCCCCCCCTGACTATGGCTACACCTTC.

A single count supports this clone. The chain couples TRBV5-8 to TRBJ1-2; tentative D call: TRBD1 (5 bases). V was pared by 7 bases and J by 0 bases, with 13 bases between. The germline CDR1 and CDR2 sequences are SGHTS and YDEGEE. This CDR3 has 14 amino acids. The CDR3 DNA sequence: TGTGCCAGCGGTACAGGCTCCCCTAACTATGGCTACACCTTC. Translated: CASGTGSPNYGYTF. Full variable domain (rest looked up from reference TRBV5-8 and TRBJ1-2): EAGVTQSPTHLIKTRGQQATLRCSPISGHTSVYWYQQALGLGLQFLLWYDEGEERNRGNFPPRFSGRQFPNYSSELNVNALELEDSALYLCASGTGSPNYGYTFGSGTRLTVV.

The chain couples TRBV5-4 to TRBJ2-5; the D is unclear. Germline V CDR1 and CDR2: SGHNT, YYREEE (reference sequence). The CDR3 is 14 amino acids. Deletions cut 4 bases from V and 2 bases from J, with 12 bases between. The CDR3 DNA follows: TGTGCCAGCAGCCAGCGAGGTCCTCAAGAGACCCAGTACTTC. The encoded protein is CASSQRGPQETQYF.

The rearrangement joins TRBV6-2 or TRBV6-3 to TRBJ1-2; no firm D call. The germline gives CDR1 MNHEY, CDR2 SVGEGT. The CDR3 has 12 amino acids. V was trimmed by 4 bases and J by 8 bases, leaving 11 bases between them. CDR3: CASSSQTGGYTF. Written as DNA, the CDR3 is TGTGCCAGCAGTTCACAAACGGGGGGCTACACCTTC.

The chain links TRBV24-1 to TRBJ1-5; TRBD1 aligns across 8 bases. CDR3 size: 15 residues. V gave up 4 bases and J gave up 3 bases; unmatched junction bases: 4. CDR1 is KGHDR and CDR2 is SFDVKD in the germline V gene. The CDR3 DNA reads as TGTGCCACCAGTGAGACAGGGGCGAACAATCAGCCCCAGCATTTT. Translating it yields CATSETGANNQPQHF.

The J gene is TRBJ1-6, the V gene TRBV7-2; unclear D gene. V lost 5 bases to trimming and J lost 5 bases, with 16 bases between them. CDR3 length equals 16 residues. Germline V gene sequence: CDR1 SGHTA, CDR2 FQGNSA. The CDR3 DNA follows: TGTGCCAGCAGCCTCTCAGGCACACCCAATAATTCACCCCTCCACTTT. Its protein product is CASSLSGTPNNSPLHF.

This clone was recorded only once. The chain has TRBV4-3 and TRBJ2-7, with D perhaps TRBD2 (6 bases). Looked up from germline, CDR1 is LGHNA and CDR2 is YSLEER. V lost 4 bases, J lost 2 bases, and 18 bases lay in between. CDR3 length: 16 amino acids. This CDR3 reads CASSRGVGGQAYEQYF. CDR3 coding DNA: TGCGCCAGCAGCCGCGGGGTAGGAGGACAAGCCTACGAGCAGTACTTC.

For the CDR3, the DNA is TGTGCCAGCAGCCCCGACTTGACAGATACGCAGTATTTT. It translates to CASSPDLTDTQYF. The V and J genes are TRBV28 and TRBJ2-3; D call uncertain. Trimming pared 6 bases from V and 3 bases from J, leaving 10 bases between. Germline assignment: CDR1 MDHEN and CDR2 SYDVKM. This CDR3 is 13 amino acids long.

As DNA, the CDR3 is TGTGCCAGCAGGATGACAGGGGCGAATTCACCCCTCCACTTT. Its protein product is CASRMTGANSPLHF. The gene calls are TRBV28 and TRBJ1-6; 8 bases fit TRBD1. The ends lost 6 bases at V and 7 bases at J; junction bases unmatched: 5. The CDR3 covers 14 residues. Germline lookup yields CDR1 MDHEN and CDR2 SYDVKM. The entire variable domain, with the rest obtained from reference TRBV28 and TRBJ1-6, is as follows: DVKVTQSSRYLVKRTGEKVFLECVQDMDHENMFWYRQDPGLGLRLIYFSYDVKMKEKGDIPEGYSVSREKKERFSLILESASTNQTSMYLCASRMTGANSPLHFGNGTRLTVT.

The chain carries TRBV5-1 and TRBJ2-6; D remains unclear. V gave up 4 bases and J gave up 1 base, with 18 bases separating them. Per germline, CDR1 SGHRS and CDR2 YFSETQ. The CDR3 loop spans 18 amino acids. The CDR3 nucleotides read TGCGCCAGCAGCCCCCACCTCGGAGCCGGGTCTGGGGCCAACGTCCTGACTTTC. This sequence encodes CASSPHLGAGSGANVLTF.

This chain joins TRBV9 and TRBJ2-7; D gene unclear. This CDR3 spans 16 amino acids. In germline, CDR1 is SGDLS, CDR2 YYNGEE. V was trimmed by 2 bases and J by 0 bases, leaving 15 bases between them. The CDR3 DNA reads TGTGCCAGCAGCGTGAACCCGACTCCCAGCTCCTACGAGCAGTACTTC. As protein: CASSVNPTPSSYEQYF.

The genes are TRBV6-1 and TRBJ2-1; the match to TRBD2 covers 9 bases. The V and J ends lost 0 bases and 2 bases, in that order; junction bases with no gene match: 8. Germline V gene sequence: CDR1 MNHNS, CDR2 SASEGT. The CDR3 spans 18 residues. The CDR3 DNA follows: TGTGCCAGCAGTGAAGCGCTTGGGACTAGCTGGACCTACAATGAGCAGTTCTTC. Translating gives CASSEALGTSWTYNEQFF.

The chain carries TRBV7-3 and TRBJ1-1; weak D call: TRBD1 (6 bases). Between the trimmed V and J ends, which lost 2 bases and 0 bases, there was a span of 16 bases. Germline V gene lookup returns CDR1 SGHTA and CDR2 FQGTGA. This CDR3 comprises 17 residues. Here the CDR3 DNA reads TGTGCCAGCAGCTTACGGGCAGGGCAGGGGATGAACACTGAAGCTTTCTTT. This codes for CASSLRAGQGMNTEAFF. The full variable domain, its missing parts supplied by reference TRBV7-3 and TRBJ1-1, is GAGVSQTPSNKVTEKGKYVELRCDPISGHTALYWYRQSLGQGPEFLIYFQGTGAADDSGLPNDRFFAVRPEGSVSTLKIQRTERGDSAVYLCASSLRAGQGMNTEAFFGQGTRLTVV.

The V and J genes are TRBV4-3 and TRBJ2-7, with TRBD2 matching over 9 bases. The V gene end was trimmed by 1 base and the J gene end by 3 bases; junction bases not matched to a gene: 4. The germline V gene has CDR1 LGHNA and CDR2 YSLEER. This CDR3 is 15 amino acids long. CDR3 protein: CASSQVLAGNYEQYF. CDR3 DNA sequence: TGCGCCAGCAGCCAAGTGCTAGCGGGGAACTACGAGCAGTACTTC.